The 11 T cell receptor beta chains below were found in one sample sequenced in a study of identical twins. Via MiXCR, TCRdb re-called the 5' RACE reads, giving one row per CDR3 protein. Of approximately 230,000 distinct CDR3 sequences in the sample, 5% to 7% were seen once. These data also formed part of another study, on T cells expressing NK-cell markers.

Sequences were obtained from CD8+ T cells sorted from blood. The receptors stem from a woman aged 18-30 years in good health.

This clonotype occurred many times. The genes are TRBV10-3 and TRBJ2-7; possibly TRBD1 or TRBD2 for D (5 bases each). Germline V gives CDR1 ENHRY, CDR2 SYGVKD. The V and J ends lost 0 bases and 0 bases respectively, with 12 bases between them. CDR3 length: 16 residues. DNA of the CDR3: TGTGCCATCAGTGAGTCGACTTCTGGGGGCTCCTACGAGCAGTACTTC. Translation: CAISESTSGGSYEQYF.

The chain couples TRBV9 to TRBJ2-3; a possible D gene is TRBD2 (6 bases). The CDR3 is 18 residues long. CDR1 SGDLS and CDR2 YYNGEE come from the germline V gene. Trimming left V 1 base short and J 1 base short, with 19 bases between. The CDR3 coding sequence is TGTGCCAGCAGCGTAAAGGGCGGGACCACCCGGGGCACAGATACGCAGTATTTT. Residues: CASSVKGGTTRGTDTQYF.

This clonotype was counted at least ten times. The rearrangement joins TRBV4-1 to TRBJ2-1, with D unresolved. Germline lookup yields CDR1 MGHRA and CDR2 YSYEKL. Trimming stripped 0 bases from V and 9 bases from J, with 12 bases between. This CDR3 spans 14 amino acids. The CDR3 protein is CASSQDVVTGEQFF. Written as DNA, the CDR3 is TGCGCCAGCAGCCAAGATGTAGTTACCGGTGAGCAGTTCTTC.

The rearrangement links TRBV7-2 to TRBJ1-5; the D is unclear. Deletions cut 5 bases from V and 6 bases from J, with 14 bases between. Germline V CDR1 and CDR2: SGHTA, FQGNSA. The CDR3 runs to 14 residues. This CDR3 reads CASSSPSEGQPQHF. The DNA for the CDR3 is TGTGCCAGCAGCAGCCCTAGCGAGGGTCAGCCCCAGCATTTT.

V and J are TRBV3-1 and TRBJ1-3; unclear D gene. Trimming took 1 base from V and 5 from J, leaving 9 bases between them. Germline V lookup: CDR1 LGHDT, CDR2 YNNKEL (reference sequence). The CDR3 is made up of 14 amino acids. CDR3: CASSQGRPRNTIYF. CDR3 DNA: TGTGCCAGCAGCCAAGGCAGGCCGAGAAACACCATATATTTT.

This clonotype was counted at least ten times. The chain is built from TRBV7-8 and TRBJ2-5, with D possibly being TRBD2 (7 bases). CDR1 is SGHVS and CDR2 is FQNEAQ in the germline V gene. Trimming pared 3 bases from V and 5 bases from J, leaving 16 bases between. CDR3 length: 15 amino acids. The CDR3 DNA reads as TGTGCCAGCAGCTTTAAGGCGGGGGCGGAGGAGACCCAGTACTTC. Protein product: CASSFKAGAEETQYF. The complete variable domain, with remaining parts taken from reference TRBV7-8 and TRBJ2-5, reads GAGVSQSPRYKVAKRGQDVALRCDPISGHVSLFWYQQALGQGPEFLTYFQNEAQLDKSGLPSDRFFAERPEGSVSTLKIQRTQQEDSAVYLCASSFKAGAEETQYFGPGTRLLVL.

Of note for this clonotype: A much more abundant neighbour one base away suggests this may be a read error. The gene calls are TRBV7-2 and TRBJ1-5; possible D gene TRBD1, 6 bases. Germline CDR1 SGHTA, CDR2 FQGNSA. CDR3 length: 14 residues. The CDR3 region is CASSRGLGNQPQLF. Written as DNA, the CDR3 is TGTGCCAGCTCTAGGGGGTTAGGCAATCAGCCCCAGCTTTTT.

This clonotype was observed a few times. V and J are TRBV9 and TRBJ1-4, with no clear D. CDR1 and CDR2 from the germline V gene are SGDLS and YYNGEE. Trimming left V 6 bases short and J 7 bases short, with 16 bases between. The CDR3 contains 14 residues. CDR3 nucleotides: TGTGCCAGCACTCCGGGCCCAGGCGGTGAAAAACTGTTTTTT. As protein: CASTPGPGGEKLFF.

This clonotype showed up just a few times. The CDR3 region is CAAGEETQYF. The CDR3 DNA sequence: TGTGCCGCCGGGGAAGAGACCCAGTACTTC. The genes are TRBV10-3 and TRBJ2-5, with TRBD2 as a possible D gene (5 bases). Trimming pared 11 bases from V and 3 bases from J, leaving 7 bases between. The CDR3 runs 10 residues. Per germline, CDR1 ENHRY and CDR2 SYGVKD.

In this sample, this clonotype turned up many times. The CDR3 nucleotides are TGCGCCAGCAGTGTGAACAGGAAAGAGACCCAGTACTTC. It codes for CASSVNRKETQYF. The chain uses TRBV10-1 and TRBJ2-5, with D possibly being TRBD1 (5 bases). Germline lookup yields CDR1 WNHNN and CDR2 SYGVQD (reference sequence). The ends were cut back, 4 bases at V and 3 bases at J, with 9 bases in the middle. This CDR3 is built from 13 residues.

This clonotype was seen a handful of times. V usage is TRBV6-1 and J usage is TRBJ1-4, with D unresolved. Germline V gene lookup returns CDR1 MNHNS and CDR2 SASEGT. The V end lost 3 bases, the J end lost 0 bases, and 8 bases lay between the germline ends. This CDR3 contains 15 residues. This CDR3 is CASSESLATNEKLFF. In nucleotides, the CDR3 is TGTGCCAGCAGTGAGTCGTTGGCAACTAATGAAAAACTGTTTTTT.